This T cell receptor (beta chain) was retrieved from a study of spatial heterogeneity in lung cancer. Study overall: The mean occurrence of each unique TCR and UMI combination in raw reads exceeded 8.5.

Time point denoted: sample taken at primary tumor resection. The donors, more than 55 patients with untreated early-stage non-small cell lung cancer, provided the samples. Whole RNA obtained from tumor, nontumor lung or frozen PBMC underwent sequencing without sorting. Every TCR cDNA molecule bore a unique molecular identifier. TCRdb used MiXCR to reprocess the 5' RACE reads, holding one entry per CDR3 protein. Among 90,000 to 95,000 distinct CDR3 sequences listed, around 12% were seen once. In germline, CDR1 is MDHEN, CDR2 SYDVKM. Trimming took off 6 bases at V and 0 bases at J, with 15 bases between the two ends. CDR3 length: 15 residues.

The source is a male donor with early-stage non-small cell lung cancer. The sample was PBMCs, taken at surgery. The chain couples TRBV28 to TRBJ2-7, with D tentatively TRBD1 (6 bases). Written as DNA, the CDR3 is TGTGCCAGCAGAGAACAGGGCACGAGCTCCTACGAGCAGTACTTC. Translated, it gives CASREQGTSSYEQYF.